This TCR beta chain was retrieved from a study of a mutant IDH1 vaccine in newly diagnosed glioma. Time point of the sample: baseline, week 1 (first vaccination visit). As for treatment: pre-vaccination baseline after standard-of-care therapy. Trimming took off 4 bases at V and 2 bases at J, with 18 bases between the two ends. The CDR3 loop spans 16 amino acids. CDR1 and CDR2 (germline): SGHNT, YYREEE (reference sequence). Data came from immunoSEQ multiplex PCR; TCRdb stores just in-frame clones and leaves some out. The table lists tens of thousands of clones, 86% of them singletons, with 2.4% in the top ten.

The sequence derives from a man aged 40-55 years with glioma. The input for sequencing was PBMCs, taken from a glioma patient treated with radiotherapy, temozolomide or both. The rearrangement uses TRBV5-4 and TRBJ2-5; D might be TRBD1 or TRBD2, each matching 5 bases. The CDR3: CASSGGGRVRQETQYF. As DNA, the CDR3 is TGTGCCAGCAGCGGGGGTGGCAGGGTGAGACAAGAGACCCAGTACTTC. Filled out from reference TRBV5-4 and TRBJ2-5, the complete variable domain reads ETGVTQSPTHLIKTRGQQVTLRCSSQSGHNTVSWYQQALGQGPQFIFQYYREEENGRGNFPPRFSGLQFPNYSSELNVNALELDDSALYLCASSGGGRVRQETQYFGPGTRLLVL.